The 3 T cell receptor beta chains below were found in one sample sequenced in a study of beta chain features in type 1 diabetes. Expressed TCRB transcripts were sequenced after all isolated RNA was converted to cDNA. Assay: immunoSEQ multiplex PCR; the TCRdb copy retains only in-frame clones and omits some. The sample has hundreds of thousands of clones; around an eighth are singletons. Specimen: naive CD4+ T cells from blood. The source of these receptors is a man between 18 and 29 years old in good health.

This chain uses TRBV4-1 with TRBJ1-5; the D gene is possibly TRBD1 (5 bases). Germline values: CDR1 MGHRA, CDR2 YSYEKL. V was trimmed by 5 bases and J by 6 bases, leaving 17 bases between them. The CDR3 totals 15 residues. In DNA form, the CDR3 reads TGCGCCAGCAGCTTCCAGGTTACAGGCGGTCAGCCCCAGCATTTT. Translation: CASSFQVTGGQPQHF.

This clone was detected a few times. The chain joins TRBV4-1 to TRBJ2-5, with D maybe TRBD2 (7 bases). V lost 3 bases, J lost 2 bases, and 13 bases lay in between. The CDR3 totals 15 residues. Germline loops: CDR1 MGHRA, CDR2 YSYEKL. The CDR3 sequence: CASSQGRGAQETQYF. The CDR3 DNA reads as TGCGCCAGCAGCCAGGGTCGGGGGGCACAAGAGACCCAGTACTTC.

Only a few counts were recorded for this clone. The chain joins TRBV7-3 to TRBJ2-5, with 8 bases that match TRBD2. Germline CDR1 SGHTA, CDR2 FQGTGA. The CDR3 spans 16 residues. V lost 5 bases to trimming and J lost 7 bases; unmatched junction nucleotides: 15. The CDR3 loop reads CASSPTFERGMGTQYF. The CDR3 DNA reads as TGTGCCAGCAGCCCCACTTTTGAGCGGGGGATGGGGACCCAGTACTTC.